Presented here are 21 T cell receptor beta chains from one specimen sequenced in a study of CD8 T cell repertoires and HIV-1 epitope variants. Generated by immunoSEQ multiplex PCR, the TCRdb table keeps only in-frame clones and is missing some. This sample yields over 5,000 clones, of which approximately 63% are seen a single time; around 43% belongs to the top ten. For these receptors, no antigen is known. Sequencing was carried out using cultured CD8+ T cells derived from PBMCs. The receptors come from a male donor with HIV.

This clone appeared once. CDR3 nucleotide sequence: TGTGCCAGCAGCGTAGGCCTAGCGTCCTACGAGCAGTACTTC. It codes for CASSVGLASYEQYF. The chain has TRBV9 and TRBJ2-7; D might be TRBD2 (6 bases). Deletions cut 0 bases from V and 1 base from J, with 8 bases between. CDR3 length: 14 amino acids. The germline V gene encodes CDR1 SGDLS and CDR2 YYNGEE.

The chain's CDR3 is CASSQGLAGAAQYF. The CDR3 region has the DNA TGTGCCAGCAGCCAAGGACTAGCGGGAGCGGCCCAGTACTTC. The gene calls are TRBV14 and TRBJ2-5; 12 bases match TRBD2. There are 14 residues in the CDR3. V trimming: 1 base; J trimming: 9 bases; junction bases outside the gene matches: 3. CDR1 SGHDN and CDR2 FVKESK come from the germline V gene.

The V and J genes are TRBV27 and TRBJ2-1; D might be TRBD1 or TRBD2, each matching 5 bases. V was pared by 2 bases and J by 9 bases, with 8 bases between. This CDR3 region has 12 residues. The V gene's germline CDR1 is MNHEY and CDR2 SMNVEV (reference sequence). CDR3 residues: CASSLGGGEQFF. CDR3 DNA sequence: TGTGCCAGCAGTTTAGGGGGTGGTGAGCAGTTCTTC.

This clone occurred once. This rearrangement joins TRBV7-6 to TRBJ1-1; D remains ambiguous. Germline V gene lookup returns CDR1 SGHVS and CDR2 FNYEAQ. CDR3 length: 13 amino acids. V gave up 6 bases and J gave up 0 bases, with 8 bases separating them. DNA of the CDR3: TGTGCCAGCAGTCCGGGGATGAACACTGAAGCTTTCTTT. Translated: CASSPGMNTEAFF. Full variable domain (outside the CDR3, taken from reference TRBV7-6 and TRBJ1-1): GAGVSQSPRYKVTKRGQDVALRCDPISGHVSLYWYRQALGQGPEFLTYFNYEAQQDKSGLPNDRFSAERPEGSISTLTIQRTEQRDSAMYRCASSPGMNTEAFFGQGTRLTVV.

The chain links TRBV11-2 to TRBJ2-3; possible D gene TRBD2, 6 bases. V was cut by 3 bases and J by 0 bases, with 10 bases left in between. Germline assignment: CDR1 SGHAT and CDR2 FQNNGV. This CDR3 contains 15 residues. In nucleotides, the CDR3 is TGTGCCAGCAGCTTTACGGGGGAGAGCACAGATACGCAGTATTTT. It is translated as CASSFTGESTDTQYF.

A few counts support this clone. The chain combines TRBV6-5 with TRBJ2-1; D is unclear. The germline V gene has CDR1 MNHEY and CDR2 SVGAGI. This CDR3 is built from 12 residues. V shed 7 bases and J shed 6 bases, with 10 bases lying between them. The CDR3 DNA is TGTGCCAGCATTACAGAAAGCAATGAGCAGTTCTTC. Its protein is CASITESNEQFF.

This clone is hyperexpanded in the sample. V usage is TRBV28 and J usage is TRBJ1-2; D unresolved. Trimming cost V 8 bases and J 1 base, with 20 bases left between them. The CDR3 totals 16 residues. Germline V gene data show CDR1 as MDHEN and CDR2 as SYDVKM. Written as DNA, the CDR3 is TGTGCCAGCGGCTTATATCCCTTGGACCTTAACTATGGCTACACCTTC. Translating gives CASGLYPLDLNYGYTF.

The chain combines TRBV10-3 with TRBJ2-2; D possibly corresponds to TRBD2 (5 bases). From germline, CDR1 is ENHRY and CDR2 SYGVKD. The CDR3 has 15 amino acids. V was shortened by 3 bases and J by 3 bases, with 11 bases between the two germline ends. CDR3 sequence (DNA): TGTGCCATCAGTGACGCTAGCTTGTACACCGGGGAGCTGTTTTTT. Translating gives CAISDASLYTGELFF.

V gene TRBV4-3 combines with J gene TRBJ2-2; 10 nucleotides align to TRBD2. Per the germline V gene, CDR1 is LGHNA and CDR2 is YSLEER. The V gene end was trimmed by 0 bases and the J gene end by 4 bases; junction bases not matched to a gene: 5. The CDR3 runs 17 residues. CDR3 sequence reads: CASSQDLLAGTTGELFF. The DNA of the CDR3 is TGCGCCAGCAGCCAAGATTTACTAGCGGGGACCACCGGGGAGCTGTTTTTT.

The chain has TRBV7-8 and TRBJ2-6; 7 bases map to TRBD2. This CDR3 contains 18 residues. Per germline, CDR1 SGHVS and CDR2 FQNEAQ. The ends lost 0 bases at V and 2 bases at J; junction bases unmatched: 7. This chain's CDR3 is CASSLAGGFLTGANVLTF. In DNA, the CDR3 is TGTGCCAGCAGCTTAGCGGGAGGGTTTCTGACTGGGGCCAACGTCCTGACTTTC.

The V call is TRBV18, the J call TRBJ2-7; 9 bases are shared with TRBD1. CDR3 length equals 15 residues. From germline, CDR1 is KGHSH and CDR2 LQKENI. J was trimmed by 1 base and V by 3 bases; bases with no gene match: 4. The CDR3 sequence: CASSPFDRGSYEQYF. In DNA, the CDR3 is TGTGCCAGCTCACCTTTTGACAGGGGGTCCTACGAGCAGTACTTC. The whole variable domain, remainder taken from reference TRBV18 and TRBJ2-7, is NAGVMQNPRHLVRRRGQEARLRCSPMKGHSHVYWYRQLPEEGLKFMVYLQKENIIDESGMPKERFSAEFPKEGPSILRIQQVVRGDSAAYFCASSPFDRGSYEQYFGPGTRLTVT.

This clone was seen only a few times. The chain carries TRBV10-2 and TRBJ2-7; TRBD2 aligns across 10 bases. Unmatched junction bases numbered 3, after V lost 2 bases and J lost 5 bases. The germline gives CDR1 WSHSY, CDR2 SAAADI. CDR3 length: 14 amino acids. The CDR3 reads CASSETSGTDEQYF. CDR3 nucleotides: TGCGCCAGCAGTGAGACTAGCGGGACCGACGAGCAGTACTTC.

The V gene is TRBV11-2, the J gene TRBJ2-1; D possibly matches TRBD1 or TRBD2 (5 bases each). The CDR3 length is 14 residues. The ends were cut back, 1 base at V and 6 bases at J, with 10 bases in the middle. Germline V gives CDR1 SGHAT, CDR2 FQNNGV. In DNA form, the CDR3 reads TGTGCCAGCAGCTTAGGGGGGAGCCTCAATGAGCAGTTCTTC. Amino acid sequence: CASSLGGSLNEQFF.

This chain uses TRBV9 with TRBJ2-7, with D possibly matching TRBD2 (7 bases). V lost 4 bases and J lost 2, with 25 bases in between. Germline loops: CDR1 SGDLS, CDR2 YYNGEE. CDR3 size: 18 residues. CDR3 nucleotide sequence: TGTGCCAGCAGCAGGAGCCCGGGGGCGGGGACTAATCCCTACGAGCAGTACTTC. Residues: CASSRSPGAGTNPYEQYF.

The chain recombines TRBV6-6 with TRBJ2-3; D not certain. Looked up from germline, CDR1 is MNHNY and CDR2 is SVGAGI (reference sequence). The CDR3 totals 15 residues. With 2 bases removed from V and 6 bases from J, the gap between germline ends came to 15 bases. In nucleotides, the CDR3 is TGTGCCAGCAGTTACCGTCGTCAGTTGGGGGATACGCAGTATTTT. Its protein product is CASSYRRQLGDTQYF.

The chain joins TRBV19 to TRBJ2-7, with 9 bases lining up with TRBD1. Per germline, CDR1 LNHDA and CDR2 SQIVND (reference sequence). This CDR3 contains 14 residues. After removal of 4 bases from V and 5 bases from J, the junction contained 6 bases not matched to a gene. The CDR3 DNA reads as TGTGCCAGTAGTACGGGACAGGGTGTGGACGAGCAGTACTTC. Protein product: CASSTGQGVDEQYF.

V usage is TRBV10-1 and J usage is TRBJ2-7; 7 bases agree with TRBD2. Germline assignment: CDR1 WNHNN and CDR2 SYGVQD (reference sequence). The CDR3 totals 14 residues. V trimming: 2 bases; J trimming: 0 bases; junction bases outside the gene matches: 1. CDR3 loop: CASSEAGDSYEQYF. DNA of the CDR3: TGCGCCAGCAGTGAGGCGGGAGACTCCTACGAGCAGTACTTC.

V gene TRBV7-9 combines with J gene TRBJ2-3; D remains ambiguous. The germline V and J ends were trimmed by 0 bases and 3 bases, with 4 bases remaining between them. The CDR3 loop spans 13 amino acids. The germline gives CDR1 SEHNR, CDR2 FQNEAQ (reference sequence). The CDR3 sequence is CASSLASTDTQYF. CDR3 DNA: TGTGCCAGCAGCTTAGCCAGTACAGATACGCAGTATTTT.

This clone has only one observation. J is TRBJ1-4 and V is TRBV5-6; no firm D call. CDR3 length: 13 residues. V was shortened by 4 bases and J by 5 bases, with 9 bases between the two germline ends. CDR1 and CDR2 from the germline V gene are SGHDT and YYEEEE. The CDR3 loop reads CASSRGANEKLFF. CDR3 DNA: TGTGCCAGCAGCCGGGGTGCGAATGAAAAACTGTTTTTT.

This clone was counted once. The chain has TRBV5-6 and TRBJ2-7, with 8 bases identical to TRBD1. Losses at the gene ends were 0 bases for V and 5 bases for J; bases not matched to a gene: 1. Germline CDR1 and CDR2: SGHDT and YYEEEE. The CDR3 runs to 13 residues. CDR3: CASSLGQGHEQYF. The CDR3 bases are TGTGCCAGCAGCTTGGGACAGGGGCACGAGCAGTACTTC. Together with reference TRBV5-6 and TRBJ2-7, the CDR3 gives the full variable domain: DAGVTQSPTHLIKTRGQQVTLRCSPKSGHDTVSWYQQALGQGPQFIFQYYEEEERQRGNFPDRFSGHQFPNYSSELNVNALLLGDSALYLCASSLGQGHEQYFGPGTRLTVT.

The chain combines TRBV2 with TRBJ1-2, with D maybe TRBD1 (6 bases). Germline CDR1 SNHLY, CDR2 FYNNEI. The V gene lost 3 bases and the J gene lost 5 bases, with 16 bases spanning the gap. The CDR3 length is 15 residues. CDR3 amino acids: CASSDGAGVDYGYTF. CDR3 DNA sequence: TGTGCCAGCAGTGATGGGGCAGGGGTTGATTATGGCTACACCTTC. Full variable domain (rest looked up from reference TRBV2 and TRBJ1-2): EPEVTQTPSHQVTQMGQEVILRCVPISNHLYFYWYRQILGQKVEFLVSFYNNEISEKSEIFDDQFSVERPDGSNFTLKIRSTKLEDSAMYFCASSDGAGVDYGYTFGSGTRLTVV.